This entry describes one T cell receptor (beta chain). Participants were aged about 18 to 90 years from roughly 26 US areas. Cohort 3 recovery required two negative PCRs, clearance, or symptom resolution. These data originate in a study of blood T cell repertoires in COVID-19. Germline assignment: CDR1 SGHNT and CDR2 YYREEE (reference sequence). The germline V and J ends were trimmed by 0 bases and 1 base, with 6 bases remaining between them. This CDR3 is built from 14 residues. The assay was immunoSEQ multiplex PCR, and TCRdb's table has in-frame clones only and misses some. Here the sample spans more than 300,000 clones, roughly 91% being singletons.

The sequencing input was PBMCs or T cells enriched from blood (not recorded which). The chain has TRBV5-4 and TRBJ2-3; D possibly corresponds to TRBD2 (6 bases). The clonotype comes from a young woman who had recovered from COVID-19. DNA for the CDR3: TGTGCCAGCAGCTTGGCTAGCGGCACAGATACGCAGTATTTT. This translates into CASSLASGTDTQYF.